This entry lists 6 T cell receptor beta chains sequenced from one sample in a study of identical twins. TCRdb reprocessed the 5' RACE reads with MiXCR, giving one entry per CDR3 protein. Found here are around 490,000 distinct CDR3 sequences, about 22% of them singletons; the top ten hold around 0.47%. A further study also used this sample, focusing on yellow fever vaccine responses in identical twins.

Sequencing used CD4+ T cells sorted from blood. These TCRs come from a woman aged 18 to 35 in good health.

The chain employs TRBV5-4 and TRBJ2-5; D uncertain. The germline CDR1 and CDR2 sequences are SGHNT and YYREEE (reference sequence). V gave up 0 bases and J gave up 5 bases, with 8 bases separating them. The CDR3 has 13 residues. CDR3: CASSLEVSETQYF. CDR3 DNA sequence: TGTGCCAGCAGCTTGGAGGTTTCGGAGACCCAGTACTTC. Together with reference TRBV5-4 and TRBJ2-5, the CDR3 gives the full variable domain: ETGVTQSPTHLIKTRGQQVTLRCSSQSGHNTVSWYQQALGQGPQFIFQYYREEENGRGNFPPRFSGLQFPNYSSELNVNALELDDSALYLCASSLEVSETQYFGPGTRLLVL.

This clonotype was counted between two and nine times. V usage is TRBV15 and J usage is TRBJ2-3; TRBD2 aligns across 8 bases. Germline V gene lookup returns CDR1 LNHNV and CDR2 YYDKDF (reference sequence). The CDR3 contains 14 residues. V shed 4 bases, J shed 4 bases, and the junction held 4 bases outside the gene matches. CDR3 sequence: CATSKAGGADTQYF. CDR3 DNA sequence: TGTGCCACCAGCAAGGCGGGAGGAGCAGATACGCAGTATTTT. Variable domain in full (rest from reference TRBV15 and TRBJ2-3): DAMVIQNPRYQVTQFGKPVTLSCSQTLNHNVMYWYQQKSSQAPKLLFHYYDKDFNNEADTPDNFQSRRPNTSFCFLDIRSPGLGDTAMYLCATSKAGGADTQYFGPGTRLTVL.

This clonotype was found a few times. The chain employs TRBV6-5 and TRBJ2-5, with D possibly TRBD2 on 5 matching bases. CDR3 size: 15 residues. The V gene's germline CDR1 is MNHEY and CDR2 SVGAGI. Trimming removed 1 base at V and 1 base at J, with 10 bases between. The CDR3 is CASSYWRRGQETQYF. CDR3 bases: TGTGCCAGCAGTTACTGGAGGAGAGGCCAAGAGACCCAGTACTTC.

The gene calls are TRBV28 and TRBJ2-4; D remains ambiguous. Germline assignment: CDR1 MDHEN and CDR2 SYDVKM. Trimming stripped 6 bases from V and 0 bases from J, with 12 bases between. CDR3 size: 15 residues. CDR3 sequence (DNA): TGTGCCAGCAGCCTCATGGCCGTAGCCAAAAACATTCAGTACTTC. Protein product: CASSLMAVAKNIQYF.

V gene TRBV12-3 or TRBV12-4 combines with J gene TRBJ2-1, with a tentative D call TRBD2 (5 bases). This CDR3 has 16 residues. Deletions cut 0 bases from V and 4 bases from J, with 13 bases between. The CDR3: CASSLARTHGYNEQFF. The CDR3 DNA sequence: TGTGCCAGCAGTTTAGCGCGGACTCACGGATACAATGAGCAGTTCTTC.

This clonotype has a handful of counts. Here the CDR3 DNA reads TGTGCCAGCAGTTTTGTTCCCAGTCAAGAGACCCAGTACTTC. It yields the protein CASSFVPSQETQYF. The chain uses TRBV12-3 or TRBV12-4 and TRBJ2-5; D unresolved. Between the trimmed V and J ends, which lost 3 bases and 2 bases, there was a span of 10 bases. The CDR3 is 14 amino acids.